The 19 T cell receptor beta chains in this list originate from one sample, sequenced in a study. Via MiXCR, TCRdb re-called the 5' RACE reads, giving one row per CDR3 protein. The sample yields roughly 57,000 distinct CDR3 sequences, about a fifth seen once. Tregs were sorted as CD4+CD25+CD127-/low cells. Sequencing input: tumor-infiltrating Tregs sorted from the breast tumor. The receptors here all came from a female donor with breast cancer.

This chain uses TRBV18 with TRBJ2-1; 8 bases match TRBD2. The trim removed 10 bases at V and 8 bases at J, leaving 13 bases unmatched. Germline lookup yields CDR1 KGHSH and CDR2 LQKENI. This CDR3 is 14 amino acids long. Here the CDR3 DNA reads TGTGCCAACACACCACGCGGGGGGCCCGATGAGCAGTTCTTC. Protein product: CANTPRGGPDEQFF.

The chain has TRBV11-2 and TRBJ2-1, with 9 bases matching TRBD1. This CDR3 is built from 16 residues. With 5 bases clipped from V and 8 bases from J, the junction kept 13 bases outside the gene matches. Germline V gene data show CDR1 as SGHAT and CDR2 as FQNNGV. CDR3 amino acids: CASSPIRDRVRDEQFF. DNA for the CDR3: TGTGCCAGCAGCCCTATCCGGGACAGGGTTAGGGATGAGCAGTTCTTC.

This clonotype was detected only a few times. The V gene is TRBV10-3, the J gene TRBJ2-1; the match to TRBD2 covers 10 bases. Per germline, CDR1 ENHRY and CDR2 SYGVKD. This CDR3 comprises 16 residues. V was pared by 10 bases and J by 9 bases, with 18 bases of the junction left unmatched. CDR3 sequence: CATSLGSSGSTGEQFF. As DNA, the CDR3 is TGTGCCACCTCACTGGGTTCTAGCGGGAGTACTGGTGAGCAGTTCTTC.

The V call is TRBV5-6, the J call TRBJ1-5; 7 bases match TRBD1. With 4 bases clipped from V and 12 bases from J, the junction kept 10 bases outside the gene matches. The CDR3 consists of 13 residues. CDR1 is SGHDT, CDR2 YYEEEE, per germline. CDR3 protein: CASSHWTGLRQHF. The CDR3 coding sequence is TGTGCCAGCAGCCATTGGACAGGCTTGCGCCAGCATTTT.

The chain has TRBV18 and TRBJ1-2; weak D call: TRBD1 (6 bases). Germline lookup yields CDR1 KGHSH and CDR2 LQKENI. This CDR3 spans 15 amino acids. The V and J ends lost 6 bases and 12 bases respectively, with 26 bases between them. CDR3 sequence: CASSRTGDTRSANTF. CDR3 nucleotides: TGTGCCAGCTCCCGCACCGGGGACACCAGATCGGCGAACACCTTC. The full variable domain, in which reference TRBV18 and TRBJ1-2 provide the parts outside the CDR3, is NAGVMQNPRHLVRRRGQEARLRCSPMKGHSHVYWYRQLPEEGLKFMVYLQKENIIDESGMPKERFSAEFPKEGPSILRIQQVVRGDSAAYFCASSRTGDTRSANTFGSGTRLTVV.

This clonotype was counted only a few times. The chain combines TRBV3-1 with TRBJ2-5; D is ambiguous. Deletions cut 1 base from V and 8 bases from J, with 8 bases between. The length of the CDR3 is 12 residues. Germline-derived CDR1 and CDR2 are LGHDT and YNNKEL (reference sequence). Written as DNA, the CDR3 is TGTGCCAGCAGCCAAGGGCTTCTCACCCAGTACTTC. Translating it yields CASSQGLLTQYF.

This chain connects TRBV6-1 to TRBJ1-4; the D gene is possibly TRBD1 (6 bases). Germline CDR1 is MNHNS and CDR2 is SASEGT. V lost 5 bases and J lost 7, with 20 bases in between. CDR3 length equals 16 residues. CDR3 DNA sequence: TGTGCCAGCAGTCAGCCCCTTAGGCAGGGGTTTGAAAAACTGTTTTTT. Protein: CASSQPLRQGFEKLFF.

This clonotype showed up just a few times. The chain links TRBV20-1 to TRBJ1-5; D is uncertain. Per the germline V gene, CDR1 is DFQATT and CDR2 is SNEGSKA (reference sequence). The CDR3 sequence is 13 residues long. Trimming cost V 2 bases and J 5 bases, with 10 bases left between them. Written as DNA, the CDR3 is TGCAGTGCTAGAACGGGATGGGATCAGCCCCAGCATTTT. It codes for CSARTGWDQPQHF.

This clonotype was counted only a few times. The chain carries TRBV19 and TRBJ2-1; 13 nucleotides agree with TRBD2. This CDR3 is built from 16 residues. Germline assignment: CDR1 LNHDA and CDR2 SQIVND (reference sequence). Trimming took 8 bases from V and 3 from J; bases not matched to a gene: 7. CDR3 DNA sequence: TGTGCCAGTCGACCGACTAGCGGGAGGTACTACAATGAGCAGTTCTTC. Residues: CASRPTSGRYYNEQFF.

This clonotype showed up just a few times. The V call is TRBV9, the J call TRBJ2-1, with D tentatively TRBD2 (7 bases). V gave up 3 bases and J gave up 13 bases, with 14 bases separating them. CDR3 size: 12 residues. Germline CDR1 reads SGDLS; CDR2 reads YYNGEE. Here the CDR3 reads CASSAARGAQFF. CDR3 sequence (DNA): TGTGCCAGCAGCGCCGCTCGGGGGGCACAGTTCTTC.

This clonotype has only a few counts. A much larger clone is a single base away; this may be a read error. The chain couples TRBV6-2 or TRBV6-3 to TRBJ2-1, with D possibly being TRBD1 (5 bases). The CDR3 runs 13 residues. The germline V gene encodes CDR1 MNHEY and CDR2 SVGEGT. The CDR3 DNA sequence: TGTGCCGGCAGTTACGACAGCTACAATGAGCAGTTCTTC. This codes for CAGSYDSYNEQFF.

CDR3 in amino acids: CASSSAFYGYTF. The CDR3 DNA follows: TGTGCCAGCAGCTCGGCGTTCTATGGCTACACCTTC. This chain links TRBV5-4 with TRBJ1-2; D is ambiguous. The CDR3 is 12 amino acids. V lost 3 bases and J lost 4, with 7 bases in between. The V gene's germline CDR1 is SGHNT and CDR2 YYREEE (reference sequence).

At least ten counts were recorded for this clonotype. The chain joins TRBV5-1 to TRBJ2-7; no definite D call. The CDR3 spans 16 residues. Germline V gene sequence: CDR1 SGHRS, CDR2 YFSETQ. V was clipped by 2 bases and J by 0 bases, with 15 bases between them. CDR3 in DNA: TGCGCCAGCAGCTTTGGGCAGCAAAGTTCCTCCTACGAGCAGTACTTC. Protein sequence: CASSFGQQSSSYEQYF. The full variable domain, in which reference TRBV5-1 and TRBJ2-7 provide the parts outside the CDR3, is KAGVTQTPRYLIKTRGQQVTLSCSPISGHRSVSWYQQTPGQGLQFLFEYFSETQRNKGNFPGRFSGRQFSNSRSEMNVSTLELGDSALYLCASSFGQQSSSYEQYFGPGTRLTVT.

The CDR3 protein is CASSQDGTVNEKLFF. The CDR3, as DNA: TGCGCCAGCAGCCAAGATGGAACAGTTAATGAAAAACTGTTTTTT. The gene calls are TRBV4-3 and TRBJ1-4; D is undetermined. V gave up 0 bases and J gave up 4 bases, with 9 bases separating them. Germline values: CDR1 LGHNA, CDR2 YSLEER. The CDR3 length is 15 residues.

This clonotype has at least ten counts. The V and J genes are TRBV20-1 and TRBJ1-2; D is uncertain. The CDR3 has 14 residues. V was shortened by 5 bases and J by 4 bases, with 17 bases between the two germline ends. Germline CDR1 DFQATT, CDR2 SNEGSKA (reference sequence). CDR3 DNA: TGCAGTGCTCCCGGAGGCGACCGAGCCTATGGCTACACCTTC. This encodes CSAPGGDRAYGYTF.

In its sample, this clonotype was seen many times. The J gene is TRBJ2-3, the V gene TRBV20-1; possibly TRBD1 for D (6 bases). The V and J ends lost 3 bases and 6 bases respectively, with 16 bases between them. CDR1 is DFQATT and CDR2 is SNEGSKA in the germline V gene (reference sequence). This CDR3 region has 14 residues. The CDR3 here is CSASRQVISDTQYF. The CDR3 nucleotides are TGCAGTGCTAGCAGACAGGTGATTTCGGATACGCAGTATTTT.

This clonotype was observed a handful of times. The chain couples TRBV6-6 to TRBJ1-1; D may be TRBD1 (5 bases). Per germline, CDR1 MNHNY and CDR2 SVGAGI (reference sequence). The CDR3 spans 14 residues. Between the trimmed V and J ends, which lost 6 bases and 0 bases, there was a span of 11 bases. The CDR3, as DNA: TGTGCCAGCAGCCAGGGACGGATGAACACTGAAGCTTTCTTT. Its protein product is CASSQGRMNTEAFF.

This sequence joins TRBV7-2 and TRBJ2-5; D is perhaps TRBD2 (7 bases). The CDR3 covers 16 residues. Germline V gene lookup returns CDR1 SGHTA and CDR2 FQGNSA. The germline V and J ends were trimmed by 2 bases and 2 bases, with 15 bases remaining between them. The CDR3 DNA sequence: TGTGCCAGCAGCTTATTTAAGGGGGGGACACAAGAGACCCAGTACTTC. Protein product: CASSLFKGGTQETQYF. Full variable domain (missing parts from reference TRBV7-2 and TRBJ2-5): GAGVSQSPSNKVTEKGKDVELRCDPISGHTALYWYRQSLGQGLEFLIYFQGNSAPDKSGLPSDRFSAERTGGSVSTLTIQRTQQEDSAVYLCASSLFKGGTQETQYFGPGTRLLVL.

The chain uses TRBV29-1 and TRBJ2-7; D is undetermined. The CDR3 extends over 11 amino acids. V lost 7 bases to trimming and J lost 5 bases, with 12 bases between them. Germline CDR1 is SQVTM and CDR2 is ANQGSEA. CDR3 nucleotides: TGCAGCGCTCGCCGTTCCGACGAGCAGTACTTC. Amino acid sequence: CSARRSDEQYF.